This T cell receptor beta chain was recovered during a study of graft-versus-host responses after intestinal transplantation. Study at large: Multivisceral, liver-intestinal, or isolated intestinal grafts went to recipients. For 2 to 4 years after anti-thymocyte globulin induction, all recipients took tacrolimus and steroids.

This clone was recorded once. Antigen: not known. Assay used: immunoSEQ multiplex PCR; TCRdb lists only in-frame clones, some missing. This table holds some 120,000 clones, 85% to 95% found once. Germline CDR1 and CDR2: LNHDA and SQIVND (reference sequence). V was trimmed by 4 bases and J by 0 bases, leaving 13 bases between them. CDR3 size: 16 residues. This TCR was sampled from a human donor who was the organ donor for an intestinal transplant. The chain is built from TRBV19 and TRBJ2-1; D uncertain. This specimen consisted of unstimulated CD8+ T cells sorted from spleen or lymph node cells, obtained before transplant. CDR3 in DNA: TGTGCCAGTAGTACCATCCCAGCGAGCTCCTACAATGAGCAGTTCTTC. It yields the protein CASSTIPASSYNEQFF.